These 20 T cell receptor beta chains originate from one sample sequenced in a study of PD-1 blockade in classical Hodgkin lymphoma. Each and every patient relapsed after autologous stem cell transplantation, and patients got differing brentuximab vedotin exposure. The method was immunoSEQ multiplex PCR; TCRdb's version includes in-frame clones alone and lacks a portion of them. The data contain roughly 15,000 clones, over 65% of them singletons. This sample comprised peripheral blood mononuclear cells (PBMCs), obtained at baseline. The receptors derive from a human donor with classical Hodgkin lymphoma.

This chain joins TRBV27 and TRBJ2-1; the D gene is possibly TRBD2 (5 bases). V was pared by 6 bases and J by 6 bases, with 15 bases between. The V gene's germline CDR1 is MNHEY and CDR2 SMNVEV (reference sequence). The CDR3 has 14 residues. The CDR3 region has the DNA TGTGCCAGCAGCAAGGGAGTCTCGGGCAATGAGCAGTTCTTC. Protein sequence: CASSKGVSGNEQFF.

This chain connects TRBV14 to TRBJ2-7; weak D call: TRBD2 (6 bases). The V gene's germline CDR1 is SGHDN and CDR2 FVKESK. CDR3 size: 17 residues. The V gene lost 0 bases and the J gene lost 2 bases, with 17 bases spanning the gap. The CDR3 DNA sequence: TGTGCCAGCAGCCAAGATCGGTGGAGGGAGAACACCTACGAGCAGTACTTC. This codes for CASSQDRWRENTYEQYF. The full variable domain, in which reference TRBV14 and TRBJ2-7 provide the parts outside the CDR3, is EAGVTQFPSHSVIEKGQTVTLRCDPISGHDNLYWYRRVMGKEIKFLLHFVKESKQDESGMPNNRFLAERTGGTYSTLKVQPAELEDSGVYFCASSQDRWRENTYEQYFGPGTRLTVT.

This clone was observed once. The rearrangement links TRBV6-1 to TRBJ1-2; D is possibly TRBD1 (5 bases). The V and J ends lost 1 base and 6 bases respectively, with 9 bases between them. There are 13 residues in the CDR3. Germline V gene data show CDR1 as MNHNS and CDR2 as SASEGT. The CDR3 nucleotides read TGTGCCAGCAGTGAAGGGGGCTCTCATGGCTACACCTTC. Translated: CASSEGGSHGYTF.

CDR3 nucleotides: TGTGCCAGCAGCCAAGTTTCTAGCGGGCCCACAGATACGCAGTATTTT. It specifies CASSQVSSGPTDTQYF. The chain uses TRBV4-2 and TRBJ2-3; 8 bases are shared with TRBD2. The CDR3 has 16 amino acids. Germline V CDR1 and CDR2: LGHNA, YNFKEQ. Trimming cost V 1 base and J 2 bases; bases outside gene matches: 5.

V is TRBV12-5 and J is TRBJ1-6, with D perhaps TRBD1 (6 bases). CDR1 LGHNT and CDR2 FRNRAP come from the germline V gene. Trimming left V 0 bases short and J 6 bases short, with 15 bases between. The CDR3 contains 17 residues. The CDR3: CASGLVSGGGINSPLHF. DNA for the CDR3: TGTGCTAGTGGTTTGGTATCAGGAGGGGGGATTAATTCACCCCTCCACTTT.

This clone was observed once. The gene calls are TRBV7-2 and TRBJ1-3; D is perhaps TRBD1 (5 bases). Germline CDR1 SGHTA, CDR2 FQGNSA. CDR3 length equals 13 residues. V lost 4 bases and J lost 4, with 8 bases in between. CDR3 amino acids: CASSSQGGNTIYF. The CDR3, as DNA: TGTGCCAGCAGCTCGCAGGGAGGAAACACCATATATTTT. Complete variable domain (other parts from reference TRBV7-2 and TRBJ1-3): GAGVSQSPSNKVTEKGKDVELRCDPISGHTALYWYRQSLGQGLEFLIYFQGNSAPDKSGLPSDRFSAERTGGSVSTLTIQRTQQEDSAVYLCASSSQGGNTIYFGEGSWLTVV.

The chain combines TRBV4-1 with TRBJ2-1, with 12 bases identical to TRBD2. Trimming took 5 bases from V and 1 from J; bases not matched to a gene: 3. The CDR3 contains 16 residues. Germline V gene lookup returns CDR1 MGHRA and CDR2 YSYEKL. The CDR3 DNA reads as TGCGCCAGCAGCAACCTAGCGGGGGGGTCCTACAATGAGCAGTTCTTC. Residues: CASSNLAGGSYNEQFF.

In its sample, this clone was seen once. The rearrangement links TRBV19 to TRBJ2-2; D uncertain. CDR1 is LNHDA, CDR2 SQIVND, per germline (reference sequence). V gave up 2 bases and J gave up 7 bases, with 14 bases separating them. The CDR3 consists of 15 residues. CDR3 in amino acids: CASSILQRRGGELFF. The CDR3 nucleotides read TGTGCCAGTAGTATACTCCAAAGACGCGGCGGGGAGCTGTTTTTT.

V is TRBV18 and J is TRBJ2-3; 8 bases match TRBD2. CDR1 KGHSH and CDR2 LQKENI come from the germline V gene. The J segment lost 3 bases and the V segment lost 2 bases, leaving 4 bases of the junction unmatched. This CDR3 is built from 15 residues. The CDR3 DNA sequence: TGTGCCAGCTCACCAACGGGAGGGAGAACAGATACGCAGTATTTT. It yields the protein CASSPTGGRTDTQYF.

The chain employs TRBV6-5 and TRBJ2-4, with a weak D call TRBD2 (5 bases). The CDR3 extends over 14 amino acids. Germline-derived CDR1 and CDR2 are MNHEY and SVGAGI. The germline V and J ends were trimmed by 5 bases and 0 bases, with 8 bases remaining between them. The CDR3 DNA follows: TGTGCCAGCAGTGAGGGTCGAGCCAAAAACATTCAGTACTTC. Its translation is CASSEGRAKNIQYF.

J is TRBJ1-1 and V is TRBV11-3; no reliable D call. CDR3 length: 12 residues. Germline V lookup: CDR1 SGHNT, CDR2 YENEEA. V was cut by 6 bases and J by 8 bases, with 13 bases left in between. DNA of the CDR3: TGTGCCAGCAGTCTTCGTCCGGAAGAAGCTTTCTTT. It specifies CASSLRPEEAFF. Full variable domain (remainder filled in from reference TRBV11-3 and TRBJ1-1): EAGVVQSPRYKIIEKKQPVAFWCNPISGHNTLYWYLQNLGQGPELLIRYENEEAVDDSQLPKDRFSAERLKGVDSTLKIQPAELGDSAVYLCASSLRPEEAFFGQGTRLTVV.

V and J are TRBV27 and TRBJ1-1, with 7 bases lining up with TRBD1. This CDR3 has 14 residues. V shed 7 bases, J shed 2 bases, and the junction held 7 bases outside the gene matches. The germline gives CDR1 MNHEY, CDR2 SMNVEV (reference sequence). CDR3 nucleotide sequence: TGTGCCAGCAACCGACAGGGCCCAAACACTGAAGCTTTCTTT. Translated: CASNRQGPNTEAFF.

V is TRBV29-1 and J is TRBJ2-3, with D possibly matching TRBD1 (6 bases). Germline V CDR1 and CDR2: SQVTM, ANQGSEA. V shed 7 bases and J shed 4 bases, with 18 bases lying between them. The CDR3 has 14 residues. CDR3 protein: CSDTGQSEADTQYF. The DNA for the CDR3 is TGCAGCGATACTGGACAGAGTGAGGCAGATACGCAGTATTTT.

The rearrangement links TRBV6-1 to TRBJ1-6; D is possibly TRBD1 (6 bases). Trimming shortened V by 6 bases and J by 9 bases, and 12 bases separated the two germline ends. CDR1 is MNHNS, CDR2 SASEGT, per germline. The CDR3 is made up of 13 amino acids. CDR3 region: CASRRGGASPLHF. In nucleotides, the CDR3 is TGTGCCAGCAGAAGGGGGGGCGCTTCACCCCTCCACTTT.

This clone was recorded only once. The rearrangement uses TRBV6-6 and TRBJ1-5; no reliable D call. Trimming left V 6 bases short and J 6 bases short, with 18 bases between. CDR3 length equals 15 residues. The germline V gene has CDR1 MNHNY and CDR2 SVGAGI (reference sequence). The CDR3 reads CASSQIVIAGQPQHF. The CDR3 bases are TGTGCCAGCAGCCAAATCGTAATAGCGGGTCAGCCCCAGCATTTT.

This sequence joins TRBV7-2 and TRBJ1-3; maybe TRBD1 (6 bases). Germline CDR1 is SGHTA and CDR2 is FQGNSA. The CDR3 is 15 residues long. With 5 bases removed from V and 0 bases from J, the gap between germline ends came to 11 bases. CDR3 region: CASSGQGLSGNTIYF. In nucleotides, the CDR3 is TGTGCCAGCAGCGGGCAGGGGCTCTCTGGAAACACCATATATTTT.

A remark on this clone: One junction end disagrees with the germline gene, perhaps due to a read error. The chain links TRBV7-7 to TRBJ2-5; 9 bases match TRBD2. Germline values: CDR1 SSHAT, CDR2 FNYEAQ (reference sequence). This CDR3 is built from 16 residues. In DNA form, the CDR3 reads TGTGCTAGCAGCTTAGGCCTAGCGGGACTCCAAGAGACCCAGTACTTC. This encodes CASSLGLAGLQETQYF.

This clone was recorded once. The V call is TRBV5-6, the J call TRBJ1-2; D remains ambiguous. CDR1 is SGHDT, CDR2 YYEEEE, per germline. V gave up 0 bases and J gave up 3 bases, with 9 bases separating them. This CDR3 has 14 amino acids. The CDR3 region is CASSLDGHHYGYTF. The CDR3 DNA reads TGTGCCAGCAGCTTGGATGGGCATCACTATGGCTACACCTTC.

The chain joins TRBV7-3 to TRBJ2-1; 11 bases map to TRBD2. Unmatched junction bases numbered 7, after V lost 5 bases and J lost 7 bases. CDR3 length equals 15 residues. Germline assignment: CDR1 SGHTA and CDR2 FQGTGA. The CDR3 sequence: CASSPYRTSGNEQFF. The CDR3 coding sequence is TGTGCCAGCAGCCCATATCGGACTAGCGGGAATGAGCAGTTCTTC.

This clone has just a few counts. This chain connects TRBV6-5 to TRBJ1-5, with 12 bases matching TRBD1. The V gene end was trimmed by 6 bases and the J gene end by 3 bases; junction bases not matched to a gene: 3. CDR1 and CDR2 from the germline V gene are MNHEY and SVGAGI. The CDR3 totals 15 residues. The CDR3 sequence: CASRTGQGANQPQHF. Here the CDR3 DNA reads TGTGCCAGCAGAACGGGACAGGGGGCCAATCAGCCCCAGCATTTT.